These 29 T cell receptor beta chains came from one sample sequenced in a study of T cell responses to AZD1222 COVID-19 vaccine. This table comes from immunoSEQ multiplex PCR, and its TCRdb copy is limited to in-frame clones, with some not included. The sample records roughly 160,000 clones, 90% being singletons. The input for sequencing was peripheral blood, taken on day 0 of AZD1222 vaccination. Source of these receptors: an adult in good health.

V is TRBV18 and J is TRBJ2-3; 7 nucleotides match TRBD1. The length of the CDR3 is 15 residues. Germline CDR1 KGHSH, CDR2 LQKENI. Unmatched junction bases numbered 6, after V lost 5 bases and J lost 1 base. The CDR3, as DNA: TGTGCCAGCTCAACCCAAGGACAGGGCACAGATACGCAGTATTTT. Amino acids: CASSTQGQGTDTQYF.

The gene calls are TRBV3-1 (or the pseudogene TRBV3-2) and TRBJ1-2; TRBD1 matches 9 bases. Germline V gives CDR1 LGHDT, CDR2 YNNKEL (reference sequence). The CDR3 length is 13 residues. V was pared by 1 base and J by 9 bases, with 3 bases of the junction left unmatched. CDR3 bases: TGTGCCAGCAGCCAAGGGGGGACAGGGCGCTACACCTTC. It is translated as CASSQGGTGRYTF.

This rearrangement joins TRBV19 to TRBJ1-2, with D maybe TRBD1 (5 bases). The CDR3 sequence is 14 residues long. Trimming removed 4 bases at V and 4 bases at J, with 13 bases between. Germline CDR1 and CDR2: LNHDA and SQIVND (reference sequence). CDR3 sequence: CASSTDRDTYGYTF. CDR3 bases: TGTGCCAGTAGTACTGACAGAGATACCTATGGCTACACCTTC.

This clone showed up just once. This chain joins TRBV4-1 and TRBJ1-2; D gene ambiguous. V shed 3 bases and J shed 2 bases, with 10 bases lying between them. The CDR3 consists of 14 residues. CDR1 and CDR2 (germline): MGHRA, YSYEKL. Written as DNA, the CDR3 is TGCGCCAGCAGCCAGTCCTCGGGGAACTATGGCTACACCTTC. This encodes CASSQSSGNYGYTF.

Here the CDR3 DNA reads TGTGCCAGCAGTTACTCGAGCGGATGGAACACTGAAGCTTTCTTT. Its protein product is CASSYSSGWNTEAFF. This chain uses TRBV6-6 with TRBJ1-1; D ambiguous. This CDR3 contains 15 residues. The V and J ends lost 0 bases and 1 base respectively, with 9 bases between them. The germline CDR1 and CDR2 sequences are MNHNY and SVGAGI (reference sequence).

In its sample, this clone was seen once. V is TRBV4-3 and J is TRBJ2-7, with D maybe TRBD2 (6 bases). Between the trimmed V and J ends, which lost 5 bases and 2 bases, there was a span of 22 bases. Germline V gives CDR1 LGHNA, CDR2 YSLEER. The CDR3 loop spans 17 amino acids. The CDR3 loop reads CASSYLHDQGRPYEQYF. CDR3 DNA sequence: TGCGCCAGCAGCTACCTACACGATCAAGGGAGGCCCTACGAGCAGTACTTC.

The chain employs TRBV7-8 and TRBJ1-2; D remains unclear. Germline values: CDR1 SGHVS, CDR2 FQNEAQ. With 3 bases removed from V and 5 bases from J, the gap between germline ends came to 13 bases. The CDR3 runs 14 residues. CDR3: CASSLWGVKYGYTF. DNA for the CDR3: TGTGCCAGCAGCTTGTGGGGAGTGAAGTATGGCTACACCTTC.

The chain carries TRBV28 and TRBJ1-2; maybe TRBD1 (6 bases). The V end was cut by 5 bases, the J end by 5 bases, with 15 bases between. Germline V lookup: CDR1 MDHEN, CDR2 SYDVKM. CDR3 size: 14 residues. Here the CDR3 DNA reads TGTGCCAGCAGTCCCGCAGGGGTACGATATGGCTACACCTTC. This codes for CASSPAGVRYGYTF.

The chain couples TRBV3-1 (or the pseudogene TRBV3-2) to TRBJ2-5; D remains ambiguous. This CDR3 spans 14 amino acids. With 4 bases removed from V and 3 bases from J, the gap between germline ends came to 12 bases. Germline V gene data show CDR1 as LGHDT and CDR2 as YNNKEL (reference sequence). Here the CDR3 DNA reads TGTGCCAGCAGCCCGCACGAGGTAAAAGAGACCCAGTACTTC. Translated, it gives CASSPHEVKETQYF.

This chain links TRBV6-5 with TRBJ2-1; D not certain. This CDR3 is built from 12 residues. The germline gives CDR1 MNHEY, CDR2 SVGAGI. V was cut by 2 bases and J by 7 bases, with 6 bases left in between. CDR3 residues: CASSYQGNEQFF. Here the CDR3 DNA reads TGTGCCAGCAGTTACCAAGGGAATGAGCAGTTCTTC.

This rearrangement joins TRBV11-2 to TRBJ2-7; possibly TRBD2 for D (6 bases). This CDR3 comprises 17 residues. CDR1 SGHAT and CDR2 FQNNGV come from the germline V gene. V was shortened by 1 base and J by 6 bases, with 22 bases between the two germline ends. CDR3 bases: TGTGCCAGCAGCTTAGCCGACGGGGGAGTGTGGGTCTTCGAGCAGTACTTC. Its translation is CASSLADGGVWVFEQYF.

This chain uses TRBV4-1 with TRBJ1-2, with TRBD1 as a possible D gene (5 bases). Germline CDR1 and CDR2: MGHRA and YSYEKL. Trimming took 2 bases from V and 0 from J, leaving 10 bases between them. This CDR3 comprises 15 residues. This chain's CDR3 is CASSQQTEPNYGYTF. DNA for the CDR3: TGCGCCAGCAGCCAACAGACAGAACCTAACTATGGCTACACCTTC.

This clone was picked up one time. The junction shows a germline mismatch at one end, possibly a read error. This chain connects TRBV7-7 to TRBJ2-5; D might be TRBD1 or TRBD2, each matching 5 bases. Germline V gene data show CDR1 as SSHAT and CDR2 as FNYEAQ (reference sequence). CDR3 length equals 13 residues. As DNA, the CDR3 is TGTGCTAGCAGCCTGGGACCGGGTGAGACCCAGTACTTC. As protein: CASSLGPGETQYF.

The chain uses TRBV7-8 and TRBJ1-1; 9 bases fit TRBD1. There are 18 residues in the CDR3. Germline V gives CDR1 SGHVS, CDR2 FQNEAQ. The V segment lost 5 bases and the J segment 0 bases; nucleotides outside the gene matches: 13. DNA for the CDR3: TGTGCCAGCAGCCTAGGGGGGGACAGGGCCTTTTTGAACACTGAAGCTTTCTTT. Protein: CASSLGGDRAFLNTEAFF.

This chain connects TRBV5-1 to TRBJ1-1; D gene ambiguous. Trimming shortened V by 8 bases and J by 2 bases, and 16 bases separated the two germline ends. The CDR3 has 14 residues. The V gene's germline CDR1 is SGHRS and CDR2 YFSETQ. The CDR3 sequence is CASTREGKNTEAFF. The DNA of the CDR3 is TGCGCCAGTACGCGGGAGGGTAAAAACACTGAAGCTTTCTTT. Filled out from reference TRBV5-1 and TRBJ1-1, the complete variable domain reads KAGVTQTPRYLIKTRGQQVTLSCSPISGHRSVSWYQQTPGQGLQFLFEYFSETQRNKGNFPGRFSGRQFSNSRSEMNVSTLELGDSALYLCASTREGKNTEAFFGQGTRLTVV.

The chain joins TRBV5-4 to TRBJ2-7; a possible D gene is TRBD1 (6 bases). Germline V lookup: CDR1 SGHNT, CDR2 YYREEE (reference sequence). CDR3 length: 14 amino acids. V dropped 4 bases and J dropped 2 bases, with 13 bases sitting between them. The chain's CDR3 is CASSNTGQTYEQYF. Written as DNA, the CDR3 is TGTGCCAGCAGCAACACGGGACAAACCTACGAGCAGTACTTC.

The gene calls are TRBV11-1 and TRBJ2-6, with no clear D. The CDR3 covers 15 residues. Germline V gene lookup returns CDR1 SGHAT and CDR2 FQDESV (reference sequence). Trimming took off 4 bases at V and 4 bases at J, with 11 bases between the two ends. The CDR3 DNA reads as TGTGCCAGCAGCTCATATAAGTCCGGGGCCAACGTCCTGACTTTC. Its protein is CASSSYKSGANVLTF.

This chain links TRBV2 with TRBJ2-2; the match to TRBD2 covers 8 bases. The CDR3 has 13 residues. J was trimmed by 5 bases and V by 8 bases; bases with no gene match: 4. Germline V gives CDR1 SNHLY, CDR2 FYNNEI. The CDR3 DNA follows: TGTGCCAGCGGACTAGCTTGGACCGGGGAGCTGTTTTTT. Its protein product is CASGLAWTGELFF.

The gene calls are TRBV5-1 and TRBJ2-5; 8 bases are a match to TRBD2. Trimming at V came to 3 bases and at J to 5 bases, leaving 6 bases not matched to a gene. Germline V gene data show CDR1 as SGHRS and CDR2 as YFSETQ. CDR3 length: 14 residues. In nucleotides, the CDR3 is TGCGCCAGCAGCTCCGGGACTAGTGACGAGACCCAGTACTTC. Translating gives CASSSGTSDETQYF. The complete variable domain, with remaining parts taken from reference TRBV5-1 and TRBJ2-5, reads KAGVTQTPRYLIKTRGQQVTLSCSPISGHRSVSWYQQTPGQGLQFLFEYFSETQRNKGNFPGRFSGRQFSNSRSEMNVSTLELGDSALYLCASSSGTSDETQYFGPGTRLLVL.

As concerns this clone: This CDR3 is also generated by other DNA sequences in the sample. J is TRBJ1-1 and V is TRBV18; D gene ambiguous. Germline CDR1 reads KGHSH; CDR2 reads LQKENI. The V end lost 3 bases, the J end lost 1 base, and 9 bases lay between the germline ends. This CDR3 has 14 residues. The DNA of the CDR3 is TGTGCCAGCTCACCCCCACCCGGGAACACTGAAGCTTTCTTT. Translation gives CASSPPPGNTEAFF.

The chain couples TRBV19 to TRBJ2-3; TRBD2 might be the D (6 bases). Germline CDR1 and CDR2: LNHDA and SQIVND (reference sequence). V shed 6 bases and J shed 0 bases, with 7 bases lying between them. The CDR3 is 13 amino acids. CDR3 coding DNA: TGTGCCAGTAGGCGGGGAAGCACAGATACGCAGTATTTT. Translated, it gives CASRRGSTDTQYF. Full variable domain (missing parts from reference TRBV19 and TRBJ2-3): DGGITQSPKYLFRKEGQNVTLSCEQNLNHDAMYWYRQDPGQGLRLIYYSQIVNDFQKGDIAEGYSVSREKKESFPLTVTSAQKNPTAFYLCASRRGSTDTQYFGPGTRLTVL.

V usage is TRBV3-1 (or the pseudogene TRBV3-2) and J usage is TRBJ1-2, with 8 bases identical to TRBD1. This CDR3 spans 16 amino acids. Germline V gene sequence: CDR1 LGHDT, CDR2 YNNKEL (reference sequence). Trimming at V came to 1 base and at J to 7 bases, leaving 11 bases not matched to a gene. The CDR3 is CASSQAGEQGVSGYTF. The CDR3 DNA reads as TGTGCCAGCAGCCAAGCCGGGGAACAGGGGGTTAGTGGCTACACCTTC.

The gene calls are TRBV11-3 and TRBJ2-1; a weak D match, TRBD1 (5 bases). The CDR3 length is 14 residues. Per germline, CDR1 SGHNT and CDR2 YENEEA. V was cut by 5 bases and J by 4 bases, with 12 bases left in between. The CDR3, as DNA: TGTGCCAGCAGCATTGGACACCCGTACAATGAGCAGTTCTTC. Its translation: CASSIGHPYNEQFF.

This chain links TRBV5-8 with TRBJ1-5; TRBD1 might be the D (6 bases). Germline assignment: CDR1 SGHTS and CDR2 YDEGEE. Trimming removed 5 bases from V and 9 bases from J, with 15 bases in between. The CDR3 has 13 amino acids. Here the CDR3 DNA reads TGTGCCAGCAGTTTCGACAGGTCTGTGCCCCAGCATTTT. Translated: CASSFDRSVPQHF.

This sequence joins TRBV5-1 and TRBJ1-1; D possibly corresponds to TRBD1 (6 bases). The V and J ends lost 4 bases and 1 base respectively, with 20 bases between them. CDR3 length: 17 residues. Per the germline V gene, CDR1 is SGHRS and CDR2 is YFSETQ. The CDR3 DNA reads TGCGCCAGCAGCCTACGAGCTAAGGGGGTCGGGAACACTGAAGCTTTCTTT. It yields the protein CASSLRAKGVGNTEAFF.

The chain links TRBV28 to TRBJ1-2, with a possible D match to TRBD1 (6 bases). Trimming removed 5 bases at V and 2 bases at J, with 18 bases between. Germline lookup yields CDR1 MDHEN and CDR2 SYDVKM. The CDR3 covers 16 residues. DNA for the CDR3: TGTGCCAGCAGTCCCATCATTGGGGGCAGGAACTATGGCTACACCTTC. Its protein is CASSPIIGGRNYGYTF.

The CDR3 DNA is TGTGCCAGCCGGCAGACGCAAGAGACCCAGTACTTC. Its translation: CASRQTQETQYF. V is TRBV2 and J is TRBJ2-5; D is ambiguous. The V end lost 8 bases, the J end lost 2 bases, and 9 bases lay between the germline ends. The CDR3 contains 12 residues. The germline gives CDR1 SNHLY, CDR2 FYNNEI.

The chain recombines TRBV27 with TRBJ2-3; D possibly uses TRBD1 or TRBD2 (6 bases each). Germline CDR1 is MNHEY and CDR2 is SMNVEV (reference sequence). The V end was cut by 5 bases, the J end by 3 bases, with 18 bases between. The CDR3 covers 16 residues. For the CDR3, the DNA is TGTGCCAGCAGTCAGGGGACTGGTATCGGTACAGATACGCAGTATTTT. Translating it yields CASSQGTGIGTDTQYF.

The gene calls are TRBV6-4 and TRBJ2-2; tentatively, D is TRBD1 or TRBD2 (5 bases each). CDR1 MRHNA and CDR2 SNTAGT come from the germline V gene. The length of the CDR3 is 14 residues. The V and J ends lost 5 bases and 5 bases respectively, with 12 bases between them. CDR3 bases: TGTGCCAGCAGTCCGGCTGGGGGTACCGGGGAGCTGTTTTTT. Amino acids: CASSPAGGTGELFF.